Listed here are 28 T cell receptor beta chains from one sample, sequenced in a study of regulatory T cells in long-lasting Graves disease. Documented time point: newly diagnosed GD, antithyroid drugs for less than 3 months. From PBMCs, RNA was extracted and then used to make the TCR library. For TCR beta, libraries came from iRepertoire HTBI primers and Arm-PCR of CDR3 regions. TCRdb re-called the multiplex PCR reads through MiXCR, storing one row per CDR3 protein. There are hundreds of thousands of distinct CDR3 sequences in the sample; around 12% occur only once, and about 8.3% lies in the top ten. Separately, the same data were catalogued under a study of T cells in Graves' hyperthyroidism and ophthalmopathy.

This specimen consisted of peripheral blood mononuclear cells (PBMCs), obtained at new diagnosis, from a patient treated with antithyroid drugs. Receptors originate from a woman aged 30 to 39 with Graves disease.

The chain has TRBV20-1 and TRBJ2-1; no clear D gene. This CDR3 region has 11 residues. V lost 0 bases and J lost 9, with 6 bases in between. The germline CDR1 and CDR2 sequences are DFQATT and SNEGSKA (reference sequence). CDR3 amino acids: CSARDLGEQFF. The CDR3 bases are TGCAGTGCTAGAGATCTTGGTGAGCAGTTCTTC.

V usage is TRBV6-5 and J usage is TRBJ2-1; TRBD2 agrees at 12 bases. With 2 bases clipped from V and 0 bases from J, the junction kept 23 bases outside the gene matches. Germline lookup yields CDR1 MNHEY and CDR2 SVGAGI. CDR3 length equals 24 residues. The CDR3 reads CASSYDSEEETSGGSKSSYNEQFF. The CDR3 DNA sequence: TGTGCCAGCAGTTACGATTCAGAAGAGGAGACTAGCGGGGGTTCCAAGAGCTCCTACAATGAGCAGTTCTTC.

This clonotype has at least ten counts. V and J are TRBV27 and TRBJ2-7, with TRBD2 identical over 10 bases. Trimming cost V 5 bases and J 3 bases; bases outside gene matches: 7. The CDR3 length is 15 residues. The germline V gene has CDR1 MNHEY and CDR2 SMNVEV (reference sequence). CDR3 sequence (DNA): TGTGCCAGCAGTACCCAGCGGGAGGGTGTCTACGAGCAGTACTTC. This sequence encodes CASSTQREGVYEQYF.

This clonotype has at least ten counts. The gene calls are TRBV7-8 and TRBJ2-1; 12 nucleotides agree with TRBD2. CDR1 and CDR2 (germline): SGHVS, FQNEAQ. V was clipped by 5 bases and J by 7 bases; unmatched bases: 9. This CDR3 is 16 amino acids long. Here the CDR3 reads CASSLTGLAGTNEQFF. For the CDR3, the DNA is TGTGCCAGCAGCCTCACCGGACTAGCGGGAACGAATGAGCAGTTCTTC.

This clonotype was seen ten or more times. The genes are TRBV27 and TRBJ1-6; D not resolved. There are 12 residues in the CDR3. Deletions cut 6 bases from V and 10 bases from J, with 10 bases between. The germline gives CDR1 MNHEY, CDR2 SMNVEV (reference sequence). The chain's CDR3 is CASSQSRSPLHF. In DNA form, the CDR3 reads TGTGCCAGCAGCCAATCGAGGTCACCCCTCCACTTT.

V and J are TRBV19 and TRBJ2-3; the D is unclear. The V end lost 0 bases, the J end lost 7 bases, and 8 bases lay between the germline ends. Germline loops: CDR1 LNHDA, CDR2 SQIVND (reference sequence). CDR3 size: 13 residues. CDR3 nucleotides: TGTGCCAGTAGTATAGAGGAAGGATATACGCAGTATTTT. Protein: CASSIEEGYTQYF.

This clonotype was detected ten times or more. This chain joins TRBV30 and TRBJ1-4; no firm D call. This CDR3 comprises 10 residues. The ends were cut back, 3 bases at V and 8 bases at J, with 4 bases in the middle. The germline V gene encodes CDR1 GTSNPN and CDR2 SVGIG (reference sequence). In nucleotides, the CDR3 is TGTGCCTGGAGGCGGGAAAAACTGTTTTTT. As protein: CAWRREKLFF.

In this sample, this clonotype turned up many times. The rearrangement links TRBV6-1 to TRBJ1-2; 8 nucleotides agree with TRBD1. Germline-derived CDR1 and CDR2 are MNHNS and SASEGT. The CDR3 spans 14 residues. J lost 7 bases, V lost 7 bases, and 11 bases had no gene match. The CDR3 nucleotides are TGTGCCAGCACCCTGAGACAGGGGAGGGGTGGCTACACCTTC. It codes for CASTLRQGRGGYTF.

This clonotype has a count of ten or more. The chain uses TRBV30 and TRBJ1-4; D possibly corresponds to TRBD1 (5 bases). Trimming left V 2 bases short and J 7 bases short, with 20 bases between. CDR3 length: 16 amino acids. Germline CDR1 GTSNPN, CDR2 SVGIG (reference sequence). CDR3 bases: TGTGCCTGGAGTCCCGACCGGGACGGTTTTGCTGAAAAACTGTTTTTT. Protein product: CAWSPDRDGFAEKLFF.

In this sample, this clonotype turned up many times. As DNA, the CDR3 is TGTGCCAGCAGTCTCAGGGGGCGACCAGATACGCAGTATTTT. Its translation is CASSLRGRPDTQYF. This chain connects TRBV28 to TRBJ2-3; the match to TRBD1 covers 8 bases. This CDR3 spans 14 amino acids. CDR1 is MDHEN, CDR2 SYDVKM, per germline. The V segment lost 5 bases and the J segment 4 bases; nucleotides outside the gene matches: 5.

This clonotype was counted at least ten times. The genes are TRBV6-5 and TRBJ2-2; D is ambiguous. CDR1 is MNHEY and CDR2 is SVGAGI in the germline V gene. Trimming pared 2 bases from V and 7 bases from J, leaving 5 bases between. The CDR3 is 12 amino acids. The CDR3 region is CASSYSGGELFF. The CDR3 bases are TGTGCCAGCAGTTACAGTGGCGGGGAGCTGTTTTTT.

This clonotype has ten or more counts. The chain has TRBV2 and TRBJ2-1; D perhaps matches TRBD1 (6 bases). Germline loops: CDR1 SNHLY, CDR2 FYNNEI. The CDR3 contains 12 residues. Trimming left V 4 bases short and J 6 bases short, with 7 bases between. The CDR3 here is CASSVGANEQFF. The CDR3 bases are TGTGCCAGCAGTGTGGGGGCCAATGAGCAGTTCTTC. Using reference TRBV2 and TRBJ2-1 for the parts outside the CDR3, the full variable domain is EPEVTQTPSHQVTQMGQEVILRCVPISNHLYFYWYRQILGQKVEFLVSFYNNEISEKSEIFDDQFSVERPDGSNFTLKIRSTKLEDSAMYFCASSVGANEQFFGPGTRLTVL.

There are a few counts of this clonotype. The V gene is TRBV10-2, the J gene TRBJ2-2; possible D gene TRBD2, 5 bases. Germline V CDR1 and CDR2: WSHSY, SAAADI. V dropped 6 bases and J dropped 6 bases, with 11 bases sitting between them. There are 13 residues in the CDR3. The CDR3, as DNA: TGCGCCAGCAGCCGAGGAGGTCCCGGGGAGCTGTTTTTT. Translation: CASSRGGPGELFF.

This clonotype was found many times. The chain employs TRBV3-1 and TRBJ2-5; no reliable D call. The V gene's germline CDR1 is LGHDT and CDR2 YNNKEL (reference sequence). The V end lost 2 bases, the J end lost 9 bases, and 10 bases lay between the germline ends. The CDR3 contains 12 residues. Here the CDR3 reads CASSQSATSQYF. CDR3 nucleotides: TGTGCCAGCAGCCAAAGCGCAACTTCCCAGTACTTC.

This clonotype was seen repeatedly, ten times or more. The rearrangement links TRBV27 to TRBJ2-1; TRBD1 aligns across 11 bases. Trimming removed 5 bases from V and 7 bases from J; junction bases left unmatched: 7. The CDR3 runs 15 residues. Germline CDR1 reads MNHEY; CDR2 reads SMNVEV (reference sequence). The CDR3 coding sequence is TGTGCCAGCAGTCCCCGGACAGGGGGCCTAAATGAGCAGTTCTTC. Protein sequence: CASSPRTGGLNEQFF.

The rearrangement uses TRBV3-1 and TRBJ1-1; 9 nucleotides agree with TRBD1. J gave up 3 bases and V 7 bases, and 6 bases lay outside the gene matches. Per the germline V gene, CDR1 is LGHDT and CDR2 is YNNKEL (reference sequence). This CDR3 spans 14 amino acids. In DNA, the CDR3 is TGTGCCAGCACCGGGACAGGGTCCCACACTGAAGCTTTCTTT. Its protein is CASTGTGSHTEAFF.

This clonotype appeared a few times. The chain combines TRBV18 with TRBJ1-1; TRBD1 agrees at 7 bases. The germline V gene encodes CDR1 KGHSH and CDR2 LQKENI. The CDR3 spans 16 residues. The ends lost 3 bases at V and 0 bases at J; junction bases unmatched: 7. The CDR3 here is CASSPGRQGVNTEAFF. CDR3 coding DNA: TGTGCCAGCTCACCGGGGAGACAGGGTGTGAACACTGAAGCTTTCTTT.

This clonotype was counted only a few times. The gene calls are TRBV10-3 and TRBJ2-3, with TRBD1 matching 7 bases. The J call is doubtful: the DNA matches TRBJ2-5 better. This CDR3 has 15 residues. Germline V gene data show CDR1 as ENHRY and CDR2 as SYGVKD. The CDR3 loop is CAISERDSRVETQYF. The CDR3 DNA is TGTGCCATCAGTGAAAGGGACAGTCGCGTAGAGACCCAGTACTTC.

This clonotype has ten or more counts. The rearrangement joins TRBV7-6 to TRBJ2-7; 11 bases are shared with TRBD2. CDR3 size: 17 residues. Germline lookup yields CDR1 SGHVS and CDR2 FNYEAQ. With 2 bases clipped from V and 6 bases from J, the junction kept 12 bases outside the gene matches. CDR3 region: CASSLRDRLAGKGEQYF. The CDR3 region has the DNA TGTGCCAGCAGCTTAAGAGATAGACTAGCGGGAAAAGGCGAGCAGTACTTC.

This clonotype was counted many times. V and J are TRBV11-3 and TRBJ2-5; the D call may be TRBD1 or TRBD2 (5 bases each). The CDR3 totals 14 residues. V was cut by 4 bases and J by 5 bases, with 14 bases left in between. The germline V gene encodes CDR1 SGHNT and CDR2 YENEEA. In DNA form, the CDR3 reads TGTGCCAGCAGCTCCCCCCGGGGCCGGGAGACCCAGTACTTC. The encoded protein is CASSSPRGRETQYF.

This clonotype was recorded many times. J is TRBJ2-7 and V is TRBV2, with TRBD1 matching 7 bases. This CDR3 is 14 amino acids long. Germline CDR1 is SNHLY and CDR2 is FYNNEI. V lost 7 bases to trimming and J lost 3 bases; unmatched junction nucleotides: 9. CDR3 coding DNA: TGTGCCAGCACAAACTTCCAGGGGGTCTACGAGCAGTACTTC. Protein: CASTNFQGVYEQYF. Full variable domain (missing parts from reference TRBV2 and TRBJ2-7): EPEVTQTPSHQVTQMGQEVILRCVPISNHLYFYWYRQILGQKVEFLVSFYNNEISEKSEIFDDQFSVERPDGSNFTLKIRSTKLEDSAMYFCASTNFQGVYEQYFGPGTRLTVT.

This clonotype was counted only a few times. The V call is TRBV28, the J call TRBJ1-1, with D possibly matching TRBD1 (6 bases). Germline V gene lookup returns CDR1 MDHEN and CDR2 SYDVKM. The CDR3 consists of 12 residues. V was shortened by 2 bases and J by 11 bases, with 12 bases between the two germline ends. CDR3 in amino acids: CASSLEVRGAFF. CDR3 DNA sequence: TGTGCCAGCAGTTTAGAGGTTAGGGGGGCTTTCTTT.

This clonotype has ten or more counts. The genes are TRBV7-3 and TRBJ2-2, with D tentatively TRBD1 (5 bases). Germline V CDR1 and CDR2: SGHTA, FQGTGA. The CDR3 has 14 amino acids. V lost 4 bases and J 1 base, leaving 7 bases between the germline ends. The chain's CDR3 is CASSSGQNTGELFF. Here the CDR3 DNA reads TGTGCCAGCAGCTCAGGACAGAACACCGGGGAGCTGTTTTTT.

This clonotype appeared many times. The chain carries TRBV7-3 and TRBJ2-5, with a possible D match to TRBD2 (7 bases). There are 15 residues in the CDR3. Trimming removed 0 bases from V and 4 bases from J, with 12 bases in between. In germline, CDR1 is SGHTA, CDR2 FQGTGA. CDR3 loop: CASSLTGGLGETQYF. DNA for the CDR3: TGTGCCAGCAGCTTAACCGGGGGGCTTGGAGAGACCCAGTACTTC.

This clonotype was counted at least ten times. The chain employs TRBV9 and TRBJ2-3, with 7 bases identical to TRBD2. The CDR3 contains 15 residues. Losses at the gene ends were 3 bases for V and 2 bases for J; bases not matched to a gene: 6. CDR1 SGDLS and CDR2 YYNGEE come from the germline V gene. CDR3 sequence: CASSGTGTTTDTQYF. The CDR3 DNA follows: TGTGCCAGCAGCGGCACCGGGACTACCACAGATACGCAGTATTTT. Complete variable domain (other parts from reference TRBV9 and TRBJ2-3): DSGVTQTPKHLITATGQRVTLRCSPRSGDLSVYWYQQSLDQGLQFLIQYYNGEERAKGNILERFSAQQFPDLHSELNLSSLELGDSALYFCASSGTGTTTDTQYFGPGTRLTVL.

With respect to this clonotype: Germline and junction disagree at one end, which may indicate a read error. The chain couples TRBV6-2 or TRBV6-3 to TRBJ1-1, with D unclear. The germline gives CDR1 MNHEY, CDR2 SVGEGT. This CDR3 spans 14 amino acids. DNA of the CDR3: TGTGCCAGCAGTTACTTTGGGGATCAGGCTGAAGCTTCCTTT. Encoded protein: CASSYFGDQAEASF.

V and J are TRBV5-6 and TRBJ1-3; a weak D match, TRBD1 (5 bases). V lost 0 bases, J lost 9 bases, and 19 bases lay in between. Germline CDR1 reads SGHDT; CDR2 reads YYEEEE. The CDR3 totals 16 residues. The CDR3 DNA sequence: TGTGCCAGCAGCTTGGGCCCCCCGTCCGGGGGAGGCACCATATATTTT. Encoded protein: CASSLGPPSGGGTIYF.

This clonotype was counted ten times or more. The chain carries TRBV2 and TRBJ2-1; TRBD2 matches at 11 bases. The CDR3 is 16 amino acids. CDR1 SNHLY and CDR2 FYNNEI come from the germline V gene. V gave up 5 bases and J gave up 4 bases; unmatched junction bases: 7. The CDR3: CASSSTLAGGYNEQFF. The CDR3 coding sequence is TGTGCCAGCAGTTCGACCCTAGCGGGAGGATACAATGAGCAGTTCTTC.